This entry features one TCR beta chain sequence. Its antigen is still unknown. No base quality information exists; no much larger clone differs at one position. The data originate from a study of blood T cell repertoires in COVID-19 (dated by TCRdb to between 2020 and 2021). Background for the entire study: Collaborator samples came from the United States, Italy and Spain and covered acute and convalescent phases of COVID-19. The repertoires were released in a freely available public database meant as a resource for research on the immune response to SARS-CoV-2. The prospective study material was composed of cDNA or gDNA derived from T cells, B-cell-depleted T cells, or PBMCs. Samples came from the ongoing ImmuneRACE study (first 160 participants) plus 1,254 subjects from 6 global collaborators. Where available, HLA class I and class II types were obtained from metadata supplied by the sample provider rather than from assay-based typing. Nearly every sample came with metadata listing a de-identified subject ID, COVID-19 status, age in years and sex. Subjects who had been exposed to COVID-19, were actively infected with it, or had recovered from it provided the deeply sampled blood TCRbeta repertoires that made up the dataset. Summary of the overall study and its limitations: Clinical and demographic metadata were provided uncurated, with the amount varying by source and participant.

The collaborating institutions used their own protocols to collect whole blood in K2EDTA tubes. For TCRbeta analysis, collaborators shipped samples in one of three forms: frozen whole blood, isolated PBMCs, or DNA extracted from either of those sample types. TCRbeta CDR3 regions were amplified from genomic DNA using the immunoSEQ Assay, a bias-controlled multiplex PCR. As for the original processing: The number of nucleated cells in each sample was estimated by amplification of reference gene primers within the assay. Sequence reads were collapsed and filtered to measure the absolute abundance of every unique TCRbeta CDR3 rearrangement. For each sample, productive Simpson clonality was calculated by taking the square root of Simpson's diversity index across productive rearrangements. TCRdb carries this immuneACCESS record with in-frame sequences only. Its versions omit some clonotypes, under half of them owing to an unresolved V gene in the studies checked, with the rest unexplained. V, J and clone size reflect that table, while D and trimming were determined from the DNA. Within this sample are about 210,000 clones, with about 84% of them counted one time only. The ten largest account for about 13% of the sample.

This receptor was identified in a human donor in a cohort sampled during active COVID-19. The sequenced material came from peripheral blood.

The CDR3 here reads CASSLGAAGRADTQYF. The base sequence is TGTGCCAGCAGTTTGGGAGCGGCCGGGCGGGCAGATACGCAGTATTTT. This sequence uses TRBV28 and TRBJ2-3; a tentative D call is TRBD2 (5 bases match). The CDR3 holds 16 amino acids from the cysteine to the phenylalanine. Just CDR3 DNA is preserved here, 48 bases in frame from base 1. The junction shows trimming of 3 bases on V and 4 bases on J, plus 17 bases between the germline ends. According to the germline V gene, CDR1 reads MDHEN and CDR2 reads SYDVKM.